These 16 T cell receptor beta chains came from one sample sequenced in a study of post-analysis software for immune sequencing data. Study conclusions and caveats: About five TRBV segments appeared more often in patients than in controls, and TRBV5-6, TRBV5-1 and TRBV20-1 were among these.

No cognate antigen is known for these TCRs. TCR beta libraries were prepared from cDNA with unique molecular identifiers. TCRdb re-derived calls from the PCR reads in MiXCR, one entry per CDR3 protein. The sample has roughly 410,000 distinct CDR3 sequences; roughly 35% are singletons. The sample was blood. The receptor set was obtained from a girl between 10 and 17 years old with multiple sclerosis.

The chain recombines TRBV20-1 with TRBJ2-7; D is uncertain. CDR3 length equals 15 residues. Germline lookup yields CDR1 DFQATT and CDR2 SNEGSKA (reference sequence). Trimming removed 0 bases from V and 0 bases from J, with 12 bases in between. CDR3 amino acids: CSARDEERHSYEQYF. The CDR3 bases are TGCAGTGCTAGAGATGAAGAGCGACACTCCTACGAGCAGTACTTC.

This chain joins TRBV12-3 or TRBV12-4 and TRBJ2-3; D might be TRBD1 (6 bases). This CDR3 spans 15 amino acids. V shed 4 bases and J shed 0 bases, with 11 bases lying between them. In DNA form, the CDR3 reads TGTGCCAGCAGTTACCAAACAGGGAGCACAGATACGCAGTATTTT. It specifies CASSYQTGSTDTQYF.

This clonotype has only one observation. V and J are TRBV11-2 and TRBJ1-1, with a tentative D call TRBD1 (5 bases). The CDR3 totals 14 residues. Germline CDR1 is SGHAT and CDR2 is FQNNGV. Trimming took 5 bases from V and 1 from J, leaving 11 bases between them. CDR3 amino acids: CASSDLQGNTEAFF. DNA of the CDR3: TGTGCCAGCAGCGACCTCCAGGGGAACACTGAAGCTTTCTTT.

This clonotype has more than one count but fewer than ten. This chain joins TRBV10-2 and TRBJ1-1, with a tentative D call TRBD1 (5 bases). Germline V gene lookup returns CDR1 WSHSY and CDR2 SAAADI. The CDR3 has 12 amino acids. V was clipped by 6 bases and J by 3 bases, with 8 bases between them. The DNA of the CDR3 is TGCGCCAGCAGCAACAGGTACACTGAAGCTTTCTTT. Encoded protein: CASSNRYTEAFF.

At least ten counts were recorded for this clonotype. The chain has TRBV2 and TRBJ2-1; D gene ambiguous. Germline assignment: CDR1 SNHLY and CDR2 FYNNEI. With 5 bases removed from V and 10 bases from J, the gap between germline ends came to 6 bases. CDR3 length: 10 residues. Written as DNA, the CDR3 is TGTGCCAGCAGTCGACGGGAGCAGTTCTTC. Its protein product is CASSRREQFF.

This clonotype was seen a few times. The chain links TRBV7-8 to TRBJ1-2; D remains ambiguous. The CDR3 loop spans 16 amino acids. Trimming removed 0 bases at V and 4 bases at J, with 15 bases between. Germline V gene data show CDR1 as SGHVS and CDR2 as FQNEAQ. Here the CDR3 reads CASSLALIRKAYGYTF. CDR3 in DNA: TGTGCCAGCAGCTTAGCGCTAATCAGGAAAGCCTATGGCTACACCTTC.

There are a few counts of this clonotype. V and J are TRBV12-5 and TRBJ2-7; unclear D gene. The last part of the DNA fits TRBJ2-5 better; the J call may be wrong. Germline lookup yields CDR1 LGHNT and CDR2 FRNRAP. The CDR3 spans 11 residues. CDR3 in amino acids: CASKGLGTQYF. The DNA of the CDR3 is TGTGCTAGTAAAGGGTTGGGGACCCAGTACTTC.

Ten or more counts support this clonotype. The chain joins TRBV7-6 to TRBJ1-5; TRBD1 is a possible D gene (5 bases). Germline CDR1 SGHVS, CDR2 FNYEAQ. The CDR3 sequence is 15 residues long. Trimming shortened V by 2 bases and J by 0 bases, and 8 bases separated the two germline ends. In nucleotides, the CDR3 is TGTGCCAGCAGCTTAAGAGGGGATAGCAATCAGCCCCAGCATTTT. Its translation: CASSLRGDSNQPQHF.

The chain carries TRBV4-1 and TRBJ1-2; D is possibly TRBD1 (6 bases). This CDR3 region has 15 residues. In germline, CDR1 is MGHRA, CDR2 YSYEKL. Trimming removed 0 bases from V and 4 bases from J, with 12 bases in between. CDR3 sequence: CASSQEADSPYGYTF. CDR3 coding DNA: TGCGCCAGCAGCCAAGAGGCGGACAGTCCCTATGGCTACACCTTC.

This clonotype was found a few times. The chain has TRBV10-3 and TRBJ1-2, with D possibly matching TRBD1 (5 bases). CDR1 is ENHRY and CDR2 is SYGVKD in the germline V gene. Trimming pared 3 bases from V and 8 bases from J, leaving 13 bases between. CDR3 length equals 13 residues. The CDR3 protein is CAISEGVLLGYTF. In DNA form, the CDR3 reads TGTGCCATCAGTGAAGGGGTGTTATTAGGCTACACCTTC.

This chain links TRBV14 with TRBJ1-2; 9 bases match TRBD1. CDR1 is SGHDN, CDR2 FVKESK, per germline. CDR3 length equals 15 residues. The junction had 7 bases not matched to a gene; V was cut back by 4 bases and J by 4 bases. This CDR3 is CASSPCGTGSYGYTF. CDR3 DNA sequence: TGTGCCAGCAGCCCCTGCGGGACAGGGAGCTATGGCTACACCTTC.

The chain is built from TRBV7-8 and TRBJ2-1, with 10 bases matching TRBD2. Per germline, CDR1 SGHVS and CDR2 FQNEAQ. After removal of 5 bases from V and 6 bases from J, the junction contained 4 bases not matched to a gene. The CDR3 is made up of 14 amino acids. As DNA, the CDR3 is TGTGCCAGCAGCACTAGCGGGGTGGGCAATGAGCAGTTCTTC. Its translation is CASSTSGVGNEQFF.

The V call is TRBV5-1, the J call TRBJ2-7, with a possible D match to TRBD1 (5 bases). The ends were cut back, 0 bases at V and 4 bases at J, with 11 bases in the middle. The CDR3 covers 14 residues. CDR1 is SGHRS and CDR2 is YFSETQ in the germline V gene. CDR3 coding DNA: TGCGCCAGCAGCTTGGAAGGGGCCTCATACGAGCAGTACTTC. Residues: CASSLEGASYEQYF.

The V call is TRBV7-9, the J call TRBJ1-4, with 8 bases that match TRBD1. The CDR3 covers 14 residues. Trimming cost V 5 bases and J 11 bases; bases outside gene matches: 10. From germline, CDR1 is SEHNR and CDR2 FQNEAQ (reference sequence). The CDR3 sequence: CASSGSGQVEKLFF. Written as DNA, the CDR3 is TGTGCCAGCAGCGGATCGGGACAGGTCGAGAAACTGTTTTTT.

The gene calls are TRBV12-3 or TRBV12-4 and TRBJ2-5, with D unresolved. The ends were cut back, 0 bases at V and 3 bases at J, with 11 bases in the middle. The CDR3 is 15 amino acids. As DNA, the CDR3 is TGTGCCAGCAGTTTAGCGTCAGCCGCTGAAGAGACCCAGTACTTC. This codes for CASSLASAAEETQYF.

This clonotype appeared a few times. This CDR3 is CASSFGGRNTEAFF. DNA of the CDR3: TGTGCCAGCAGTTTCGGGGGACGGAACACTGAAGCTTTCTTT. This chain uses TRBV27 with TRBJ1-1; TRBD1 might be the D (5 bases). V lost 3 bases, J lost 1 base, and 9 bases lay in between. This CDR3 spans 14 amino acids. Germline V gene lookup returns CDR1 MNHEY and CDR2 SMNVEV (reference sequence).